This TCR beta chain was sequenced in a study of cytomegalovirus exposure and HLA in healthy donors. The CDR3 spans 14 residues. V shed 7 bases, J shed 0 bases, and the junction held 3 bases outside the gene matches. Germline V lookup: CDR1 MNHNY, CDR2 SVGAGI (reference sequence). Sampled while nominally healthy, donors likely had unrecorded immune exposures. Details on this clone: Its antigen is not known.

Study results and caveats: The Asian-associated ancestry cluster reportedly had fewer N-insertions than the approximately 690-donor mean in a later analysis. Across all donors, roughly uniform sequencing depth was an assumption of the presence/absence analyses.

PCR used 60 Vbeta primers and 13 Jbeta primers. TCRdb keeps only in-frame clones here, not all; method: immunoSEQ multiplex PCR. Of about 100,000 clones listed, 55% to 85% are singletons. This TCR derives from a man between 25 and 39 years old in good health and CMV-seronegative. Sequenced: PBMCs. V and J are TRBV6-6 and TRBJ2-1, with TRBD1 identical over 7 bases. CDR3 loop: CASTWDSSYNEQFF. DNA for the CDR3: TGTGCCAGCACTTGGGACAGCTCCTACAATGAGCAGTTCTTC.